This TCR beta chain was found in a study of PD-L1 blockade in urothelial cancer. Sequencing used immunoSEQ multiplex PCR; TCRdb keeps in-frame clones, though not all of them. The data hold some 19,000 clones, with approximately 80% observed a single time. As for time point: peripheral blood 6 weeks after treatment start. This clone occurred once. The CDR3 runs 17 residues. Germline V gene lookup returns CDR1 LGHNA and CDR2 YNFKEQ. J gave up 2 bases and V 4 bases, and 7 bases lay outside the gene matches. This material consisted of PBMCs, taken around atezolizumab (anti-PD-L1) treatment. The rearrangement uses TRBV4-2 and TRBJ2-3; 12 bases fit TRBD2. This TCR was sampled from a man in his forties or fifties with urothelial cancer. CDR3 nucleotide sequence: TGTGCCAGCAGCCGCAGGACTAGCGGGGTAGTCACAGATACGCAGTATTTT. It encodes CASSRRTSGVVTDTQYF.